A selection of T cell receptor beta chains follows, all from one sample in a study of cytomegalovirus exposure and HLA in healthy donors. The method was immunoSEQ multiplex PCR; TCRdb's version includes in-frame clones alone and lacks a portion of them. This sample carries under 200,000 clones, around 83% of them seen once, and the ten largest clones take 5% to 7%. Sequenced input: PBMCs. The receptors shown here come from a man between 45 and 60 years old in good health and CMV-seropositive. Each CDR3 is given with its conserved first and last residue. The D gene is left open where the match is weak. Size is omitted from some rows. Given values are once, few, many or a class for expanded clones.

J	size	D	V	DNA	CDR3
TRBJ1-2	NA	TRBD1	TRBV5-4	TGTGCCAGCAGAAGGGGGGACAGAACTAACTATGGCTACACCTTC	CASRRGDRTNYGYTF
TRBJ1-4	NA	NA	TRBV7-9	TGTGCCAGCAGACAGAACAGAAAGGGGGAAAAACTGTTTTTT	CASRQNRKGEKLFF
TRBJ2-5	once	TRBD2	TRBV27	TGTGCCAGCAACCCGGGAGGGGTAAAAGAGACCCAGTACTTC	CASNPGGVKETQYF
TRBJ1-2	few	NA	TRBV29-1	TGCAGCGCCCAGACAAGTTTGGGTGGCTACACCTTC	CSAQTSLGGYTF
TRBJ1-5	NA	NA	TRBV7-9	TGTGCCAGCAGCTTAGAGGTAGCGGGCGAGGATGGCAATCAGCCCCAGCATTTT	CASSLEVAGEDGNQPQHF
TRBJ2-1	NA	NA	TRBV7-9	TGTGCCAGCAGCTTAGCGATCCCGGGATACAATGAGCAGTTCTTC	CASSLAIPGYNEQFF
TRBJ1-3	NA	TRBD1	TRBV5-4	TGTGCCAGCAGCCTGGGACAGGGATACGTCGGAAACACCATATATTTT	CASSLGQGYVGNTIYF
TRBJ2-7	few	TRBD1	TRBV5-4	TGTGCCAGCAGCTTGGGGGACAGGGAGAACGAGCAGTACTTC	CASSLGDRENEQYF
TRBJ1-2	few	NA	TRBV9	TGTGCCAGCAGCCGGGCAGGGCAGGGGAACTATGGCTACACCTTC	CASSRAGQGNYGYTF
TRBJ1-1	NA	TRBD1	TRBV5-1	TGCGCCAGCAGCCCGGACAGGGTTACTGAAGCTTTCTTT	CASSPDRVTEAFF
TRBJ2-1	NA	TRBD1	TRBV27	TGTGCCAGCAGTTTAAGAGGGGGCGGCTCCTACAATGAGCAGTTCTTC	CASSLRGGGSYNEQFF
TRBJ2-4	NA	TRBD2	TRBV5-6	TGTGCCAGCAGTCCTCCCCGGACTAGCGGGACAAACACTAAAAACATTCAGTACTTC	CASSPPRTSGTNTKNIQYF
TRBJ2-3	NA	NA	TRBV5-1	TGCGCCAGCAGCTTGCAGAGCACAGATACGCAGTATTTT	CASSLQSTDTQYF
TRBJ2-3	NA	TRBD2	TRBV5-1	TGCGCCAGCAGCAGACTAGCGGGGGGAACAGATACGCAGTATTTT	CASSRLAGGTDTQYF
TRBJ2-1	NA	NA	TRBV5-1	TGCGCCAGCAGCTACCACGGGACATTTAACGACAATGAGCAGTTCTTC	CASSYHGTFNDNEQFF
TRBJ2-7	NA	NA	TRBV4-1	TGCGCCAGCAGCCTTTCCCCGAGACAGAACGAGCAGTACTTC	CASSLSPRQNEQYF
TRBJ2-2	NA	NA	TRBV6-6	TGTGCCAGCAGTAGAGTCGGGGGTGGCACCGGGGAGCTGTTTTTT	CASSRVGGGTGELFF
TRBJ2-1	NA	TRBD1	TRBV6-6	TGTGCCAGCAGTTACCCTGGGACAGTAAACAATGAGCAGTTCTTC	CASSYPGTVNNEQFF
TRBJ2-6	NA	TRBD2	TRBV5-4	TGTGCCAGCAGCTCGGGGGGGGGTCGGGCCAACGTCCTGACTTTC	CASSSGGGRANVLTF
TRBJ2-1	NA	TRBD1	TRBV7-7	TGTGCTAGCAGCCGGACAGGGGGCTCCTACAATGAGCAGTTCTTC	CASSRTGGSYNEQFF
TRBJ2-5	once	NA	TRBV6-1	TGTGCCAGCACCCCAAACGGAGAGACCCAGTACTTC	CASTPNGETQYF
TRBJ2-3	NA	TRBD2	TRBV9	TGTGCCAGCAGCGTAGATGGATTAGCGGGGGTGAAAGATACGCAGTATTTT	CASSVDGLAGVKDTQYF
TRBJ1-6	NA	NA	TRBV15	TGTGCCACCAGCAGAGATCCGGAGAATTCACCCCTCCACTTT	CATSRDPENSPLHF
TRBJ1-2	NA	NA	TRBV19	TGTGCCAGTCGAGGGATGTCCTATGGCTACACCTTC	CASRGMSYGYTF
TRBJ1-2	NA	NA	TRBV11-2	TGTGCCAGCAGCTTAGACGCTAACTATGGCTACACCTTC	CASSLDANYGYTF
TRBJ1-2	NA	NA	TRBV27	TGTGCCAGCAGTTCTAGGGGCTGGTATGGCTACACCTTC	CASSSRGWYGYTF
TRBJ1-2	NA	TRBD1	TRBV6-5	TGTGCCAGCAGTCCCAGGGGGCGCTTCTACTATGGCTACACCTTC	CASSPRGRFYYGYTF
TRBJ1-4	NA	NA	TRBV6-5	TGTGCCAGCAGTCACCGCGGGGCGAGTAATGAAAAACTGTTTTTT	CASSHRGASNEKLFF
TRBJ2-7	NA	TRBD1	TRBV7-2	TGTGCCAGCAGCCCACGGAACAGGGGATTGCACGAGCAGTACTTC	CASSPRNRGLHEQYF
TRBJ1-2	NA	NA	TRBV4-1	TGCGCCAGCAGCCGGCCAAGGACAGATTTTAACTATGGCTACACCTTC	CASSRPRTDFNYGYTF
TRBJ2-5	NA	TRBD1	TRBV2	TGTGCCAGCAGGGGGACAGGGAGATACGAGGGCCAAGAGACCCAGTACTTC	CASRGTGRYEGQETQYF
TRBJ2-5	NA	NA	TRBV7-8	TGTGCCAGCGGGGGGGCGGAGACCCAGTACTTC	CASGGAETQYF
TRBJ2-7	NA	TRBD1	TRBV25-1	TGTGCCAGCAGTGAAGGGGGACAGTCCCTCGAGCAGTACTTC	CASSEGGQSLEQYF
TRBJ1-2	NA	NA	TRBV27	TGTGCCAGCAGTCCCACCAGGTCCCGTGGCTACACCTTC	CASSPTRSRGYTF
TRBJ1-5	NA	NA	TRBV2	TGTGCCAGCAGTGAAGCGAGGGAGCCCCAGCATTTT	CASSEAREPQHF
TRBJ1-1	NA	NA	TRBV6-5	TGTGCCAGCAGGCGACAGTTATGGGGGCGGACTGAAGCTTTCTTT	CASRRQLWGRTEAFF
TRBJ2-3	NA	NA	TRBV10-3	TGTGCCATCAGTGAAGGCGCTAGTAGCACAGATACGCAGTATTTT	CAISEGASSTDTQYF
TRBJ1-5	NA	NA	TRBV5-6	TGTGCCAGCAGCACTCAGGGCAAGATTCAGCCCCAGCATTTT	CASSTQGKIQPQHF
TRBJ2-7	once	TRBD1	TRBV5-8	TGTGCCAGCAGCTTGGGGGACAGGTCTCGGGAGCAGTACTTC	CASSLGDRSREQYF
TRBJ1-3	NA	NA	TRBV7-2	TGTGCCAGCAGCAGCTCGCCACAGGGCTCTGGAAACACCATATATTTT	CASSSSPQGSGNTIYF
TRBJ1-5	NA	NA	TRBV19	TGTGCCAGTAGTGTCGCACAGGACCATCAGCCCCAGCATTTT	CASSVAQDHQPQHF
TRBJ1-2	NA	NA	TRBV2	TGTGCCAGCAGTGACAGGGGCGACTATGGCTACACCTTC	CASSDRGDYGYTF
TRBJ1-5	NA	TRBD1	TRBV6-1	TGTGCCAGCATTATGGACAGGGGAGGCAATCAGCCCCAGCATTTT	CASIMDRGGNQPQHF
TRBJ2-1	NA	TRBD1	TRBV27	TGTGCCAGCAGTCCGGACGACAGGGATGACAATGAGCAGTTCTTC	CASSPDDRDDNEQFF
TRBJ2-3	NA	NA	TRBV6-5	TGTGCCAGCAGTTCGGGAACCAGCACAGATACGCAGTATTTT	CASSSGTSTDTQYF
TRBJ1-2	NA	TRBD1	TRBV7-9	TGTGCCAGCAGCTTAGGGACAGGGAGTGGCTACACCTTC	CASSLGTGSGYTF